These T cell receptor beta chains were read from a single sample in a study of T cell responses to AZD1222 COVID-19 vaccine. Assay: immunoSEQ multiplex PCR; the TCRdb copy retains only in-frame clones and omits some. The sample records some 98,000 clones, around nine tenths being singletons. The material sequenced was peripheral blood, taken 28 days after the second AZD1222 dose. The source is an adult who received the AZD1222 COVID-19 vaccine. Each CDR3 is given with its conserved first and last residue. The D gene is left open where the match is weak. Clone size, where shown, is once, few, many, or a class for clones that have expanded.

NA	TRBJ1-1	14	NA	TRBV25-1	CASRGGAKNTEAFF	TGTGCCAGCAGAGGAGGGGCTAAGAACACTGAAGCTTTCTTT
NA	TRBJ2-7	16	TRBD2	TRBV10-1	CASSEEAREGPREQYF	TGCGCCAGCAGTGAGGAGGCGCGGGAGGGCCCTAGGGAGCAGTACTTC
NA	TRBJ2-7	15	NA	TRBV6-5	CASRLGPSSSYEQYF	TGTGCCAGCAGACTGGGACCGTCGAGCTCCTACGAGCAGTACTTC
NA	TRBJ2-1	14	TRBD1	TRBV9	CASSAGQGNNEQFF	TGTGCCAGCAGCGCGGGACAGGGAAACAATGAGCAGTTCTTC
NA	TRBJ2-7	11	NA	TRBV6-1	CASSDPYEQYF	TGTGCCAGCAGTGACCCGTACGAGCAGTACTTC
NA	TRBJ2-5	12	NA	TRBV29-1	CSVEDLYETQYF	TGCAGCGTTGAAGATTTGTACGAGACCCAGTACTTC
NA	TRBJ2-7	14	TRBD1	TRBV14	CASSPGQAPYEQYF	TGTGCCAGCAGCCCAGGACAGGCTCCCTACGAGCAGTACTTC
NA	TRBJ1-4	11	NA	TRBV20-1	CSGRTNEKLFF	TGCAGTGGAAGGACTAATGAAAAACTGTTTTTT
once	TRBJ1-3	16	NA	TRBV6-5	CASSYSIQVSGNTIYF	TGTGCCAGCAGTTACTCGATACAGGTCTCTGGAAACACCATATATTTT
once	TRBJ2-7	15	TRBD2	TRBV6-1	CASSEAGGTIYEQYF	TGTGCCAGCAGTGAGGCCGGGGGGACCATCTACGAGCAGTACTTC
NA	TRBJ2-5	14	NA	TRBV19	CASSILGEQETQYF	TGTGCCAGTAGTATATTAGGGGAACAAGAGACCCAGTACTTC
NA	TRBJ1-1	13	NA	TRBV11-2	CASSSEGGTEAFF	TGTGCCAGCAGCTCCGAGGGGGGCACTGAAGCTTTCTTT
once	TRBJ2-2	15	NA	TRBV19	CASSSKTDVTGELFF	TGTGCCAGTAGTAGTAAAACGGACGTCACCGGGGAGCTGTTTTTT
NA	TRBJ1-1	13	NA	TRBV5-6	CASSLVGIRSAFF	TGTGCCAGCAGCTTGGTGGGAATTAGGAGTGCTTTCTTT
NA	TRBJ1-5	16	NA	TRBV7-9	CASSLTDSGSNQPQHF	TGTGCCAGCAGCTTAACCGATTCAGGTAGCAATCAGCCCCAGCATTTT
NA	TRBJ2-1	17	TRBD2	TRBV28	CASSSRLAGGPADEQFF	TGTGCCAGCAGTTCAAGACTAGCGGGAGGGCCTGCCGATGAGCAGTTCTTC